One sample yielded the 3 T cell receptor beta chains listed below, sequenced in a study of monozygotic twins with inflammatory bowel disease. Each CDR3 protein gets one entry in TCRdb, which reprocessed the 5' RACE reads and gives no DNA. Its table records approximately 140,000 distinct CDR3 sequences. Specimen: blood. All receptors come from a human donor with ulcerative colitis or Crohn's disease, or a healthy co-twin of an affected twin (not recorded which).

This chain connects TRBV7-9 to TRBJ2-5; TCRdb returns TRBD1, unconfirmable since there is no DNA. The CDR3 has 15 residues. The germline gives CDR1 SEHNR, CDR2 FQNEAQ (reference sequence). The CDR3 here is CASSSPFDREETQYF.

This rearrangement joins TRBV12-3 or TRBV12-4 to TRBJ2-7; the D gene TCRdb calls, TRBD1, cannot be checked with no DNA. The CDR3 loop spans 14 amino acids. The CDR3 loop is CASTNRDRVEEQYF.

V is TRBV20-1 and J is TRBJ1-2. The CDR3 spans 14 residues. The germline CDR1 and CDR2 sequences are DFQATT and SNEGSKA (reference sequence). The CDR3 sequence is CSARGVSGEYGYTF.